This record looks at one T cell receptor (beta chain) sequence and its context. The record originates from a study of cytomegalovirus exposure and HLA in healthy donors. About the research overall: The same platform used for the roughly 600 first-cohort repertoires was also used for the 130 or so validation repertoires, as a later analysis reported.

TCRdb keeps only in-frame clones here, not all; method: immunoSEQ multiplex PCR. Of over 200,000 clones in the sample, 80% to 90% were seen once. V was trimmed by 7 bases and J by 0 bases, leaving 13 bases between them. Germline CDR1 reads SGHRS; CDR2 reads YFSETQ. This CDR3 is 14 amino acids long. The chain combines TRBV5-1 with TRBJ1-1, with D tentatively TRBD1 (5 bases). Sequenced input: PBMCs. The clonotype originates from a woman between 18 and 29 years old in good health and CMV-seronegative. The CDR3 coding sequence is TGCGCCAGCCATCAGGGCGGGGTGAACACTGAAGCTTTCTTT. Protein: CASHQGGVNTEAFF.